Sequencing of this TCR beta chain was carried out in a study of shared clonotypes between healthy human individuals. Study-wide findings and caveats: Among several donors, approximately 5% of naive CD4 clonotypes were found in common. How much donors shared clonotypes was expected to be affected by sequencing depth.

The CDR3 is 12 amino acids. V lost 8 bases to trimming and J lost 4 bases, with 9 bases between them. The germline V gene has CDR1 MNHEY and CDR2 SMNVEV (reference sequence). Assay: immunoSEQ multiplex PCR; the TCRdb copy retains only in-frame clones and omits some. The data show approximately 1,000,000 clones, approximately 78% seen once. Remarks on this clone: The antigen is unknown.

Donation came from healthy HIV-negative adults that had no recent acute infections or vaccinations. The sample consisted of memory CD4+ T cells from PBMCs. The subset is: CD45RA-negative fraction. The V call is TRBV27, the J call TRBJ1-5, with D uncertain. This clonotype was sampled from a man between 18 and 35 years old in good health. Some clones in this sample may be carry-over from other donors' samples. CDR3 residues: CASAQGNQPQHF. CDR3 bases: TGTGCCAGCGCACAAGGTAATCAGCCCCAGCATTTT.